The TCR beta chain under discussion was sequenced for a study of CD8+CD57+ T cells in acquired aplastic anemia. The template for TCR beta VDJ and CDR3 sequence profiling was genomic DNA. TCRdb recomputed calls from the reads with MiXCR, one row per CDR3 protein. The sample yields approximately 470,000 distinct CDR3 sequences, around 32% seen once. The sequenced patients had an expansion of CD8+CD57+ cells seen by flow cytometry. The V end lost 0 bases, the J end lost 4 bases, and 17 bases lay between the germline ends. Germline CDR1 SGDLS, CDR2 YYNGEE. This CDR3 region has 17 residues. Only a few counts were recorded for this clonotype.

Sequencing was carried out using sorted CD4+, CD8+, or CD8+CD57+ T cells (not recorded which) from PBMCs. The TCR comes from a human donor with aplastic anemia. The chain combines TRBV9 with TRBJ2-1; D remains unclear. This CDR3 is CASSVGVSRVGYNEQFF. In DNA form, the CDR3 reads TGTGCCAGCAGCGTAGGTGTCAGTCGTGTGGGGTACAATGAGCAGTTCTTC.